What follows are 12 T cell receptor beta chains derived from one specimen sequenced in a study of shared clonotypes between healthy human individuals. Generated by immunoSEQ multiplex PCR, the TCRdb table keeps only in-frame clones and is missing some. The profile shows hundreds of thousands of clones, over 65% of them singletons. Sequenced sample: memory CD4+ T cells sorted from blood. This sample's subset: CD45RA-negative fraction. The origin of the receptors is a woman aged 25-40 years in good health.

This clone was seen just once. V usage is TRBV7-9 and J usage is TRBJ2-7; D not resolved. Trimming removed 5 bases at V and 3 bases at J, with 5 bases between. This CDR3 has 11 amino acids. Looked up from germline, CDR1 is SEHNR and CDR2 is FQNEAQ (reference sequence). CDR3 protein: CASSTHYEQYF. CDR3 bases: TGTGCCAGCAGCACCCACTACGAGCAGTACTTC.

The rearrangement joins TRBV7-9 to TRBJ1-2; D not resolved. This CDR3 has 13 amino acids. In germline, CDR1 is SEHNR, CDR2 FQNEAQ (reference sequence). V lost 5 bases, J lost 1 base, and 8 bases lay in between. The CDR3 coding sequence is TGTGCCAGCAGCCCTCGGGATAACTATGGCTACACCTTC. Translated: CASSPRDNYGYTF.

This clone was observed once. The chain has TRBV11-2 and TRBJ2-1, with D uncertain. Germline lookup yields CDR1 SGHAT and CDR2 FQNNGV. Trimming removed 5 bases at V and 3 bases at J, with 2 bases between. CDR3 length equals 11 residues. The CDR3 bases are TGTGCCAGCAGCAACTACAATGAGCAGTTCTTC. As protein: CASSNYNEQFF.

V gene TRBV11-2 combines with J gene TRBJ2-3, with 10 bases aligning to TRBD2. The V gene's germline CDR1 is SGHAT and CDR2 FQNNGV. This CDR3 region has 19 residues. Trimming removed 5 bases from V and 0 bases from J; junction bases left unmatched: 14. In DNA form, the CDR3 reads TGTGCCAGCAGCCATATGCGGGGGCTAGCGGGAGTGAGCACAGATACGCAGTATTTT. This gives the protein CASSHMRGLAGVSTDTQYF. Full variable domain (outside the CDR3, taken from reference TRBV11-2 and TRBJ2-3): EAGVAQSPRYKIIEKRQSVAFWCNPISGHATLYWYQQILGQGPKLLIQFQNNGVVDDSQLPKDRFSAERLKGVDSTLKIQPAKLEDSAVYLCASSHMRGLAGVSTDTQYFGPGTRLTVL.

The gene calls are TRBV6-4 and TRBJ1-4; D gene uncertain. Germline lookup yields CDR1 MRHNA and CDR2 SNTAGT. CDR3 length: 14 residues. V lost 2 bases and J lost 8, with 12 bases in between. As DNA, the CDR3 is TGTGCCAGCAGTGACCGCCCAGCCCCCGAAAAACTGTTTTTT. Its translation: CASSDRPAPEKLFF.

Points on this clone: Other DNA sequences from this sample encode an identical CDR3 as well. CDR3 loop: CASSLGSRNTEAFF. The CDR3 bases are TGCGCCAGCAGCTTGGGATCCAGAAACACTGAAGCTTTCTTT. The rearrangement links TRBV5-1 to TRBJ1-1, with D hard to call. V was pared by 0 bases and J by 2 bases, with 8 bases between. The length of the CDR3 is 14 residues. Per germline, CDR1 SGHRS and CDR2 YFSETQ.

This clone was detected only once. Since a much larger clone is just one base distant, this may be a read error. The gene calls are TRBV18 and TRBJ2-7; D remains ambiguous. In germline, CDR1 is KGHSH, CDR2 LQKENI. There are 11 residues in the CDR3. V was clipped by 5 bases and J by 0 bases, with 2 bases between them. This CDR3 reads CASSFSYEQYF. CDR3 DNA: TGTGCCAGCTCATTCTCCTACGAGCAGTACTTC.

J is TRBJ1-2 and V is TRBV6-6, with D perhaps TRBD1 (5 bases). The CDR3 covers 12 residues. V shed 5 bases and J shed 8 bases, with 12 bases lying between them. Germline lookup yields CDR1 MNHNY and CDR2 SVGAGI (reference sequence). DNA of the CDR3: TGTGCCAGCAGTACGCAGGGACGGGGCTACACCTTC. Its protein product is CASSTQGRGYTF.

The J gene is TRBJ2-7, the V gene TRBV20-1; D not resolved. V lost 6 bases, J lost 4 bases, and 10 bases lay in between. The germline gives CDR1 DFQATT, CDR2 SNEGSKA (reference sequence). The CDR3 contains 11 residues. The CDR3 DNA reads as TGCAGTGCACAGACATCATACGAGCAGTACTTC. Translating gives CSAQTSYEQYF.

Remarks on this clone: The same CDR3 is also encoded by other DNA sequences in this sample. The rearrangement joins TRBV6-6 to TRBJ2-7; 9 bases are shared with TRBD1. Losses at the gene ends were 0 bases for V and 4 bases for J; bases not matched to a gene: 4. Germline loops: CDR1 MNHNY, CDR2 SVGAGI (reference sequence). The CDR3 totals 15 residues. Written as DNA, the CDR3 is TGTGCCAGCAGTTACTCGGGACAGGGATCTTACGAGCAGTACTTC. Protein sequence: CASSYSGQGSYEQYF.

This clone has more than one count but fewer than ten. The rearrangement links TRBV18 to TRBJ2-7; 8 positions match TRBD1. The CDR3 is 14 residues long. From germline, CDR1 is KGHSH and CDR2 LQKENI. The ends lost 5 bases at V and 10 bases at J; junction bases unmatched: 13. CDR3: CASSKGTGRRDQYF. The CDR3 nucleotides are TGTGCCAGCTCAAAGGGGACAGGACGCCGTGACCAGTACTTC.

The chain links TRBV7-9 to TRBJ2-7; D is uncertain. The CDR3 sequence is 13 residues long. Trimming shortened V by 5 bases and J by 1 base, and 9 bases separated the two germline ends. CDR1 is SEHNR, CDR2 FQNEAQ, per germline (reference sequence). Written as DNA, the CDR3 is TGTGCCAGCAGCACCCGGACGTCCTACGAGCAGTACTTC. Amino acids: CASSTRTSYEQYF.